This T cell receptor (beta chain) was captured by sequencing in a study of blood T cells in healthy people across ages. Germline V CDR1 and CDR2: SQVTM, ANQGSEA. CDR3 length equals 11 residues. The authors ran a second PCR of 7 to 11 cycles using a sample-barcoded 5' primer and a J-beta primer mix. TCRdb re-analysed the 5' RACE reads in MiXCR, keeping a single row per CDR3 protein. The sample has about 1,600,000 distinct CDR3 sequences; around two fifths are singletons. The chain employs TRBV29-1 and TRBJ1-1; perhaps TRBD1 as D (5 bases). The receptor's source is a woman aged 18-29 years in good health. Sequenced: blood. The CDR3 loop is CTIGGSTEAFF. For the CDR3, the DNA is TGCACAATCGGGGGGTCGACTGAAGCTTTCTTT. Full variable domain (remainder filled in from reference TRBV29-1 and TRBJ1-1): SAVISQKPSRDICQRGTSLTIQCQVDSQVTMMFWYRQQPGQSLTLIATANQGSEATYESGFVIDKFPISRPNLTFSTLTVSNMSPEDSSIYLCTIGGSTEAFFGQGTRLTVV.